This TCR beta chain was retrieved from a study of T-cell reconstitution after alpha-beta-depleted transplantation in children. Study conclusions and caveats: T cells produced anew were the main source of T-cell counts and diversity one year after transplant.

This CDR3 region has 17 residues. The germline V and J ends were trimmed by 0 bases and 0 bases, with 12 bases remaining between them. As it was prepared, the TCRbeta library received unique molecular identifiers. TCRdb analysed the PCR reads with MiXCR anew, one entry per CDR3 protein. The repertoire holds about 580,000 distinct CDR3 sequences, with 20% to 30% as singletons. This clonotype was seen a handful of times. Its specificity is unknown. This chain joins TRBV12-3 or TRBV12-4 and TRBJ1-3, with D tentatively TRBD1 (5 bases). The source of this sequence is a boy younger than two with Wiskott-Aldrich syndrome, due to receive a stem cell transplant. The sample in question was PBMCs, obtained before TCRalphabeta/CD19-depleted stem cell transplant. In DNA, the CDR3 is TGTGCCAGCAGTTTAGCTGCGGGACGGAACTCTGGAAACACCATATATTTT. The encoded protein is CASSLAAGRNSGNTIYF.